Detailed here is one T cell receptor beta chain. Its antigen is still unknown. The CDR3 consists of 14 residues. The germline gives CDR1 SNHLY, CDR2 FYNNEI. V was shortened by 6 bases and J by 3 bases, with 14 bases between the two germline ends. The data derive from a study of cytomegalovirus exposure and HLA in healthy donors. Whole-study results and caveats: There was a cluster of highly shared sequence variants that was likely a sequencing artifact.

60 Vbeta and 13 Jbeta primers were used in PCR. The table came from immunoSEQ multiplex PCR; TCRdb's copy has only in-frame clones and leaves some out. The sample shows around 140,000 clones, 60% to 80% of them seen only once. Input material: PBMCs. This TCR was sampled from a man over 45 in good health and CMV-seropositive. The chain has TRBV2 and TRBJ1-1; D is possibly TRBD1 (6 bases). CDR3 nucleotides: TGTGCCAGCAGCGTCTCACAGGGTTACACTGAAGCTTTCTTT. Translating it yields CASSVSQGYTEAFF.